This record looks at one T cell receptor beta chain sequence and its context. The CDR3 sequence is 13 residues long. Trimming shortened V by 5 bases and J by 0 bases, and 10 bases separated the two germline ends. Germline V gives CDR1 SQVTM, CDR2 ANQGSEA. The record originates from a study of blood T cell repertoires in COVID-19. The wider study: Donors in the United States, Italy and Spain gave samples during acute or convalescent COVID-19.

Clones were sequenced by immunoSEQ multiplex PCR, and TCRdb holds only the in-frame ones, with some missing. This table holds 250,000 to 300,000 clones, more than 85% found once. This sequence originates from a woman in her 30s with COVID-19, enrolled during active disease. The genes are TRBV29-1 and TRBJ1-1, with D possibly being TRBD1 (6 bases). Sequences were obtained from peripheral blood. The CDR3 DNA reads TGCAGCGTTCGACAGGCGATGAACACTGAAGCTTTCTTT. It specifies CSVRQAMNTEAFF.